The clone carrying this T cell receptor (beta chain) was found a few times. The antigen is undetermined. This record comes from a study of T cell responses to AZD1222 COVID-19 vaccine. The study, taken as a whole, reports: Spike-specific TCR breadth and depth both grew after two AZD1222 doses. In a largely white British group with more females than males, clonal diversity was possibly underestimated.

TCRdb's table, derived via immunoSEQ multiplex PCR, lists solely in-frame clones and lacks some. The sample includes about 120,000 clones, about 90% seen only once; the top ten take over 7.5%. CDR3 length: 14 amino acids. The germline V and J ends were trimmed by 2 bases and 0 bases, with 9 bases remaining between them. CDR1 SGHRS and CDR2 YFSETQ come from the germline V gene. V usage is TRBV5-1 and J usage is TRBJ2-7; no firm D call. The sequenced sample was peripheral blood, obtained 28 days after the second AZD1222 dose. This clonotype was obtained from an adult who received the AZD1222 COVID-19 vaccine. The CDR3: CASSFMADSYEQYF. CDR3 sequence (DNA): TGCGCCAGCAGCTTCATGGCAGACTCCTACGAGCAGTACTTC.